The next 2 T cell receptor beta chains were all read from a single sample in a study of early T cells in non-severe SARS-CoV-2 infection (dated by TCRdb to the early 2020s). Libraries were prepared through 5' RACE. The data were produced on a NextSeq 500. Starting from the raw public reads, TCRdb applied fastp trimming at Q25, assembled clones with MiXCR and retained in-frame beta chains. Entries that share a CDR3 protein sequence are merged under the most common genes and DNA. The sample table lists 75,000 to 90,000 distinct CDR3 sequences, about 15% of them with a count of one. Jointly, the top ten make up 4.5% to 7% of the sample. Sequencing was done on a sample of whole blood. The receptors here all came from an adult who was a healthcare worker with PCR-confirmed SARS-CoV-2 infection or an uninfected control (not recorded which).

The J gene is TRBJ2-1, the V gene TRBV7-2; D gene unclear. Germline V gene data show CDR1 as SGHTA and CDR2 as FQGNSA. The CDR3 is 12 residues long. V shed 5 bases and J shed 8 bases, with 10 bases lying between them. CDR3 sequence: CASSQNGHEQFF. The DNA for the CDR3 is TGTGCCAGCAGCCAGAATGGCCATGAGCAGTTCTTC.

This clonotype came up a few times. The chain links TRBV7-8 to TRBJ2-7; unclear D gene. CDR3 size: 14 residues. V lost 6 bases, J lost 2 bases, and 14 bases lay in between. CDR1 and CDR2 from the germline V gene are SGHVS and FQNEAQ. CDR3 amino acids: CASRNSPRAYEQYF. CDR3 DNA: TGTGCCAGCAGGAACAGCCCCCGGGCCTACGAGCAGTACTTC.